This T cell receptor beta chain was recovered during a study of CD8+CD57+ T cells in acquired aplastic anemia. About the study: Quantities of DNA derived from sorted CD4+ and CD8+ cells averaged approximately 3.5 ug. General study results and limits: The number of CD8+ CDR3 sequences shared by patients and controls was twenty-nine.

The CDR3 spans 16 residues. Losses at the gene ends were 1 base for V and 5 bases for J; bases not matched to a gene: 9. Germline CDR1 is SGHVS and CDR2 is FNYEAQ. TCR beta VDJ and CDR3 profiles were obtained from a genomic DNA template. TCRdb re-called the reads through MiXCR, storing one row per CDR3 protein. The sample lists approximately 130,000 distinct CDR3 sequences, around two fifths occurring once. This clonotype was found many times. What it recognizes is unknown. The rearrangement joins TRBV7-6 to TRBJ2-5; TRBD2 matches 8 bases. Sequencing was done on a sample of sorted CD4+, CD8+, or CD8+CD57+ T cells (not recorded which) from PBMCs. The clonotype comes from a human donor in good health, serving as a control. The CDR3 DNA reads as TGTGCCAGCAGCTTAGTCGGGACTAGAGGGGCGGAGACCCAGTACTTC. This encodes CASSLVGTRGAETQYF.